The 2 T cell receptor beta chains below come from one sample, sequenced in a study of blood T cell repertoires in COVID-19 (dated by TCRdb to about 2020). The library was produced with the immunoSEQ multiplex PCR assay. TCRdb carries this immuneACCESS record with in-frame sequences only. Its versions omit some clonotypes, under half of them owing to an unresolved V gene in the studies checked, with the rest unexplained. The sample data list roughly 210,000 clones, and about nine tenths of these were observed just once. The top ten clonotypes cover approximately 1.8% of the sample. Sequencing input: peripheral blood. The receptors were sampled from a man aged 65 to 79 with acute or convalescent COVID-19.

The rearrangement joins TRBV7-6 to TRBJ2-2; TRBD2 matches at 10 bases. The CDR3 totals 18 residues. Germline CDR1 is SGHVS and CDR2 is FNYEAQ. The V and J ends lost 2 bases and 1 base, in that order; junction bases with no gene match: 7. CDR3 coding DNA: TGTGCCAGCAGCTTATACACTGCTAGCGGGAGGAACACCGGGGAGCTGTTTTTT. Translated: CASSLYTASGRNTGELFF.

This chain connects TRBV12-3 or TRBV12-4 to TRBJ1-2, with a tentative D call TRBD1 (6 bases). The V end lost 3 bases, the J end lost 8 bases, and 13 bases lay between the germline ends. The CDR3 totals 13 residues. The CDR3 loop reads CASSFGGGGGYTF. For the CDR3, the DNA is TGTGCCAGCAGTTTTGGAGGGGGAGGGGGCTACACCTTC.